Below, 30 T cell receptor beta chains from the same sample are listed, as sequenced in a study of blood T cell repertoires in COVID-19. Sequencing was performed with immunoSEQ multiplex PCR; in TCRdb, only in-frame clones are kept and a portion is missing. The table records 200,000 to 300,000 clones, 85% of them present only once. The sample was peripheral blood. The receptors stem from an older woman with active or convalescent COVID-19.

The chain links TRBV5-1 to TRBJ2-1; 7 nucleotides match TRBD1. The trim removed 4 bases at V and 8 bases at J, leaving 9 bases unmatched. The CDR3 has 14 amino acids. Per the germline V gene, CDR1 is SGHRS and CDR2 is YFSETQ. CDR3 sequence reads: CASSHGDSLDEQFF. The CDR3 nucleotides are TGCGCCAGCAGCCACGGGGACAGTCTCGATGAGCAGTTCTTC.

J is TRBJ2-7 and V is TRBV20-1, with TRBD1 matching over 8 bases. The CDR3 sequence is 11 residues long. Germline V gene lookup returns CDR1 DFQATT and CDR2 SNEGSKA (reference sequence). Trimming at V came to 6 bases and at J to 4 bases, leaving 2 bases not matched to a gene. The CDR3 loop reads CSAGQGYEQYV. The DNA for the CDR3 is TGCAGTGCCGGACAGGGATACGAGCAGTACGTC.

This chain joins TRBV15 and TRBJ2-7; no reliable D call. V lost 0 bases and J 6 bases, leaving 6 bases between the germline ends. This CDR3 spans 12 amino acids. CDR1 and CDR2 from the germline V gene are LNHNV and YYDKDF (reference sequence). CDR3 sequence reads: CATSRDRVEQYF. The CDR3 DNA reads as TGTGCCACCAGCAGAGATCGGGTCGAGCAGTACTTC.

This chain links TRBV7-9 with TRBJ1-1; no clear D. This CDR3 spans 14 amino acids. Trimming shortened V by 1 base and J by 5 bases, and 11 bases separated the two germline ends. Germline loops: CDR1 SEHNR, CDR2 FQNEAQ (reference sequence). CDR3 residues: CASSLDGVGTEAFF. The CDR3 DNA follows: TGTGCCAGCAGCTTAGACGGGGTAGGGACTGAAGCTTTCTTT.

Here the CDR3 reads CASSQPTRQGGTGELFF. The DNA for the CDR3 is TGTGCCAGCAGCCAACCCACCAGACAGGGGGGCACCGGGGAGCTGTTTTTT. The gene calls are TRBV14 and TRBJ2-2, with 9 bases matching TRBD1. The CDR3 sequence is 17 residues long. Germline CDR1 SGHDN, CDR2 FVKESK. The J segment lost 4 bases and the V segment lost 2 bases, leaving 8 bases of the junction unmatched.

The chain has TRBV7-3 and TRBJ2-2, with D perhaps matching TRBD2 (6 bases). The length of the CDR3 is 13 residues. V gave up 4 bases and J gave up 6 bases, with 9 bases separating them. In germline, CDR1 is SGHTA, CDR2 FQGTGA. CDR3 amino acids: CASSSSGPGELFF. The CDR3 DNA reads as TGTGCCAGCAGCTCGAGCGGGCCCGGGGAGCTGTTTTTT.

This clone was observed once. This chain links TRBV18 with TRBJ1-5; 7 bases map to TRBD1. The CDR3 has 13 residues. Germline loops: CDR1 KGHSH, CDR2 LQKENI. The V gene end was trimmed by 3 bases and the J gene end by 5 bases; junction bases not matched to a gene: 1. CDR3 sequence: CASSPDRDQPQHF. For the CDR3, the DNA is TGTGCCAGCTCACCCGACAGGGATCAGCCCCAGCATTTT.

The rearrangement uses TRBV6-5 and TRBJ2-7; TRBD1 aligns across 9 bases. CDR1 MNHEY and CDR2 SVGAGI come from the germline V gene. Trimming at V came to 5 bases and at J to 4 bases, leaving 6 bases not matched to a gene. This CDR3 contains 14 residues. The CDR3 loop is CASSKQGAVYEQYV. The CDR3 DNA reads as TGTGCCAGCAGTAAACAGGGGGCGGTGTACGAGCAGTACGTC.

The chain combines TRBV19 with TRBJ2-7; no definite D call. This CDR3 comprises 14 residues. Germline-derived CDR1 and CDR2 are LNHDA and SQIVND (reference sequence). V lost 1 base to trimming and J lost 0 bases, with 7 bases between them. This chain's CDR3 is CASSIAVSSYEQYF. The DNA for the CDR3 is TGTGCCAGTAGTATAGCCGTTAGCTCCTACGAGCAGTACTTC. Using reference TRBV19 and TRBJ2-7 for the parts outside the CDR3, the full variable domain is DGGITQSPKYLFRKEGQNVTLSCEQNLNHDAMYWYRQDPGQGLRLIYYSQIVNDFQKGDIAEGYSVSREKKESFPLTVTSAQKNPTAFYLCASSIAVSSYEQYFGPGTRLTVT.

The chain recombines TRBV11-3 with TRBJ2-5, with a possible D match to TRBD2 (5 bases). Germline CDR1 and CDR2: SGHNT and YENEEA. This CDR3 has 15 amino acids. Trimming stripped 1 base from V and 5 bases from J, with 14 bases between. CDR3 DNA: TGTGCCAGCAGCTTAGGTGCGGGTCCTAGGGAGACCCAGTACTTC. Amino acid sequence: CASSLGAGPRETQYF.

The chain employs TRBV19 and TRBJ2-5; possibly TRBD2 for D (6 bases). Germline lookup yields CDR1 LNHDA and CDR2 SQIVND (reference sequence). The CDR3 is made up of 16 amino acids. Trimming stripped 7 bases from V and 4 bases from J, with 22 bases between. The CDR3 nucleotides read TGTGCCAGTAAGGAAGCGGGCGTAGGGTTTGCAGAGACCCAGTACTTC. Amino acids: CASKEAGVGFAETQYF.

The V call is TRBV27, the J call TRBJ2-5; 8 bases fit TRBD1. Trimming at V came to 0 bases and at J to 9 bases, leaving 12 bases not matched to a gene. Germline V gives CDR1 MNHEY, CDR2 SMNVEV (reference sequence). The CDR3 runs 16 residues. The CDR3 DNA reads as TGTGCCAGCAGTTTATCGGAACGGAGCAGGGGGCTGGCCCAGTACTTC. It is translated as CASSLSERSRGLAQYF.

The sample holds a few counts of this clone. CDR3 loop: CASSLTAGKVQYF. In DNA form, the CDR3 reads TGTGCCAGCAGCTTAACTGCAGGGAAGGTGCAGTACTTC. The chain carries TRBV7-3 and TRBJ2-7; D perhaps matches TRBD1 (5 bases). CDR1 and CDR2 (germline): SGHTA, FQGTGA. Between the trimmed V and J ends, which lost 0 bases and 9 bases, there was a span of 12 bases. This CDR3 contains 13 residues.

The chain joins TRBV6-2 or TRBV6-3 to TRBJ1-5, with 11 nucleotides matching TRBD1. The CDR3 is 19 residues long. Germline trimming cut 5 bases from V and 8 bases from J; bases unmatched to any gene: 20. Germline V gene sequence: CDR1 MNHEY, CDR2 SVGEGT. CDR3 nucleotide sequence: TGTGCCAGCAGTAGGAGAAGAGGACAGGGGGCTTTGGTGGTGGAGCCCCAGCATTTT. This codes for CASSRRRGQGALVVEPQHF.

The CDR3 is CASSTGGGRSYNEQFF. CDR3 in DNA: TGTGCCAGCAGCACAGGGGGGGGCAGGTCCTACAATGAGCAGTTCTTC. The V call is TRBV9, the J call TRBJ2-1; D may be TRBD1 (8 bases). Germline V gene sequence: CDR1 SGDLS, CDR2 YYNGEE. The length of the CDR3 is 16 residues. V lost 4 bases and J lost 1, with 15 bases in between.

For this clone: The same CDR3 is also encoded by other DNA sequences in this sample. The chain joins TRBV19 to TRBJ1-1; D not certain. There are 13 residues in the CDR3. Germline loops: CDR1 LNHDA, CDR2 SQIVND (reference sequence). Trimming shortened V by 5 bases and J by 0 bases, and 7 bases separated the two germline ends. The CDR3 nucleotides read TGTGCCAGTAGTTCCCAGATGAACACTGAAGCTTTCTTT. Translation gives CASSSQMNTEAFF.

This sequence joins TRBV5-5 and TRBJ2-7, with 7 bases matching TRBD2. Germline CDR1 reads SGHKS; CDR2 reads YYEKEE (reference sequence). The CDR3 extends over 14 amino acids. V gave up 0 bases and J gave up 5 bases; unmatched junction bases: 5. Written as DNA, the CDR3 is TGTGCCAGCAGCTTGGGACCGGGAGGCCACGAGCAGTACTTC. It codes for CASSLGPGGHEQYF.

The DNA of the CDR3 is TGCAGCGTTCTCCGGGAGGACCGCTATGGCTACACCTTC. Residues: CSVLREDRYGYTF. The J gene is TRBJ1-2, the V gene TRBV29-1, with D unclear. The CDR3 consists of 13 residues. Per germline, CDR1 SQVTM and CDR2 ANQGSEA. V dropped 5 bases and J dropped 4 bases, with 14 bases sitting between them.

The CDR3 here is CASSFRDRDSPLHF. CDR3 DNA sequence: TGTGCCAGCAGCTTCCGGGACAGGGATTCACCCCTCCACTTT. V is TRBV5-5 and J is TRBJ1-6; 9 positions agree with TRBD1. Germline V gene lookup returns CDR1 SGHKS and CDR2 YYEKEE (reference sequence). The J segment lost 8 bases and the V segment lost 2 bases, leaving 2 bases of the junction unmatched. This CDR3 contains 14 residues. The full variable domain, rest sourced from reference TRBV5-5 and TRBJ1-6, is DAGVTQSPTHLIKTRGQQVTLRCSPISGHKSVSWYQQVLGQGPQFIFQYYEKEERGRGNFPDRFSARQFPNYSSELNVNALLLGDSALYLCASSFRDRDSPLHFGNGTRLTVT.

The rearrangement uses TRBV7-9 and TRBJ2-1; 7 bases fit TRBD2. Germline trimming cut 5 bases from V and 6 bases from J; bases unmatched to any gene: 16. The germline V gene encodes CDR1 SEHNR and CDR2 FQNEAQ (reference sequence). This CDR3 is 17 amino acids long. In DNA, the CDR3 is TGTGCCAGCAGCCTCAACCTAAGACTAGCCCAAACCAATGAGCAGTTCTTC. This sequence encodes CASSLNLRLAQTNEQFF.

This clone has at least ten counts. This chain uses TRBV7-9 with TRBJ2-1, with 13 bases identical to TRBD2. From germline, CDR1 is SEHNR and CDR2 FQNEAQ (reference sequence). V lost 5 bases and J lost 8; bases outside the gene matches: 9. The CDR3 is made up of 16 amino acids. The CDR3 sequence is CASSPRTSGGGDEQFF. The CDR3 nucleotides are TGTGCCAGCAGCCCCCGGACTAGCGGGGGCGGCGATGAGCAGTTCTTC.

This chain links TRBV29-1 with TRBJ2-3, with TRBD1 identical over 8 bases. Germline trimming cut 2 bases from V and 3 bases from J; bases unmatched to any gene: 10. The CDR3 is 16 amino acids. Germline CDR1 and CDR2: SQVTM and ANQGSEA. Here the CDR3 DNA reads TGCAGCGTTGAAAACCCGGACAGGGCCATTACAGATACGCAGTATTTT. As protein: CSVENPDRAITDTQYF.

The CDR3 DNA is TGTGCCAGCAGCCAAGCGGGGCTGGGAGAGACCCAGTACTTC. This gives the protein CASSQAGLGETQYF. This chain uses TRBV7-9 with TRBJ2-5; TRBD2 matches 7 bases. Germline trimming cut 5 bases from V and 4 bases from J; bases unmatched to any gene: 7. CDR1 and CDR2 (germline): SEHNR, FQNEAQ (reference sequence). This CDR3 has 14 residues.

The chain is built from TRBV21-1 and TRBJ2-2; TRBD2, as called in the table, went unchecked against the DNA. TRBV21-1 is reported as a pseudogene. The CDR3 is 14 residues long. The CDR3, as DNA: TGTGCCAGCAGGAGGGTATCGAACACCGGGGAGCTGTTTTTT. This codes for CASRRVSNTGELFF.

The V gene is TRBV28, the J gene TRBJ2-7; D perhaps matches TRBD1 (6 bases). This CDR3 has 12 residues. The V gene's germline CDR1 is MDHEN and CDR2 SYDVKM. V was cut by 5 bases and J by 5 bases, with 10 bases left in between. The CDR3 protein is CASSEGVHEQYF. The DNA for the CDR3 is TGTGCCAGCAGTGAGGGGGTCCACGAGCAGTACTTC.

The chain joins TRBV2 to TRBJ2-7; D might be TRBD1 (5 bases). Germline CDR1 SNHLY, CDR2 FYNNEI. V shed 6 bases and J shed 4 bases, with 10 bases lying between them. The CDR3 loop spans 12 amino acids. CDR3 nucleotides: TGTGCCAGCAGAGGGGATGTGTACGAGCAGTACGTC. The encoded protein is CASRGDVYEQYV.

This clone appeared a few times. V and J are TRBV11-3 and TRBJ2-3; no clear D. The V end was cut by 3 bases, the J end by 0 bases, with 7 bases between. This CDR3 spans 14 amino acids. Per the germline V gene, CDR1 is SGHNT and CDR2 is YENEEA. DNA of the CDR3: TGTGCCAGCAGCTTTTGGCGGAGCACAGATACGCAGTATTTT. As protein: CASSFWRSTDTQYF.

V usage is TRBV19 and J usage is TRBJ1-6; D gene unclear. V was clipped by 5 bases and J by 0 bases, with 11 bases between them. Germline V gives CDR1 LNHDA, CDR2 SQIVND (reference sequence). This CDR3 region has 16 residues. As DNA, the CDR3 is TGTGCCAGTAGTCTACAGCCCCCCTCCTATAATTCACCCCTCCACTTT. This encodes CASSLQPPSYNSPLHF.

The chain employs TRBV5-6 and TRBJ1-2; D is possibly TRBD1 (5 bases). Trimming cost V 4 bases and J 1 base, with 11 bases left between them. Germline V gene data show CDR1 as SGHDT and CDR2 as YYEEEE. This CDR3 is built from 14 residues. The CDR3 sequence: CASSPWTLNYGYTF. The DNA of the CDR3 is TGTGCCAGCAGCCCATGGACACTTAACTATGGCTACACCTTC.

The gene calls are TRBV9 and TRBJ2-3, with a possible D match to TRBD2 (5 bases). The CDR3 sequence is 16 residues long. The V gene lost 4 bases and the J gene lost 10 bases, with 25 bases spanning the gap. Looked up from germline, CDR1 is SGDLS and CDR2 is YYNGEE. CDR3 protein: CASSPPSPNGGRSQYF. For the CDR3, the DNA is TGTGCCAGCAGCCCCCCCTCTCCTAACGGCGGGCGTTCGCAGTATTTT.